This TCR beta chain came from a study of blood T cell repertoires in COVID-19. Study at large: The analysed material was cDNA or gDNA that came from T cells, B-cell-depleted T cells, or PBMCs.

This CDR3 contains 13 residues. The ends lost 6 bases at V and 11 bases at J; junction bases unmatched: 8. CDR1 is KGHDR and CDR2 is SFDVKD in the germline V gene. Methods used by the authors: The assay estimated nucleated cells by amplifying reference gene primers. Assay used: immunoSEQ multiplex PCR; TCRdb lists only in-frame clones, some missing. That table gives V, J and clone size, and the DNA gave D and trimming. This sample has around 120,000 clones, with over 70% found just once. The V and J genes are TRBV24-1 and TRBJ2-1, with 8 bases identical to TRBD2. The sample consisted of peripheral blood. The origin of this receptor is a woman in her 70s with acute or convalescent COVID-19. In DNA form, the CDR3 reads TGTGCCACCAGTCCCAGACGGGGGGGGAAGCAGTTCTTC. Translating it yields CATSPRRGGKQFF.